The next 26 T cell receptor beta chains were all read from a single sample in a study of blood T cell repertoires in COVID-19. TCRdb's copy holds only in-frame clones and misses some; the assay was immunoSEQ multiplex PCR. The sample lists roughly 48,000 clones, more than 70% occurring once. Sequencing was carried out using peripheral blood. These receptor sequences come from a human donor in a cohort sampled during active COVID-19.

The V gene is TRBV30, the J gene TRBJ2-7; 7 positions agree with TRBD2. After removal of 3 bases from V and 3 bases from J, the junction contained 14 bases not matched to a gene. CDR1 is GTSNPN, CDR2 SVGIG, per germline (reference sequence). CDR3 length: 16 amino acids. The CDR3, as DNA: TGTGCCTGGAGGGCGTCGGGCGGGGGAAGATACTACGAGCAGTACTTC. Translated: CAWRASGGGRYYEQYF.

This clone turned up a few times. The J gene is TRBJ2-2, the V gene TRBV19; TRBD1 matches at 7 bases. Unmatched junction bases numbered 5, after V lost 7 bases and J lost 0 bases. Germline V gene sequence: CDR1 LNHDA, CDR2 SQIVND (reference sequence). This CDR3 has 15 residues. The CDR3 bases are TGTGCCAGTAAGGCCGGGACAGCGAACACCGGGGAGCTGTTTTTT. Protein: CASKAGTANTGELFF. The entire variable domain, with the rest obtained from reference TRBV19 and TRBJ2-2, is as follows: DGGITQSPKYLFRKEGQNVTLSCEQNLNHDAMYWYRQDPGQGLRLIYYSQIVNDFQKGDIAEGYSVSREKKESFPLTVTSAQKNPTAFYLCASKAGTANTGELFFGEGSRLTVL.

This chain links TRBV12-3 or TRBV12-4 with TRBJ2-7; D is possibly TRBD2 (6 bases). The CDR3 covers 13 residues. V lost 3 bases to trimming and J lost 5 bases, with 11 bases between them. In DNA, the CDR3 is TGTGCCAGCAGTTTGAGGAGGGGCCACGAGCAGTACTTC. Protein: CASSLRRGHEQYF.

The chain couples TRBV27 to TRBJ1-5; TRBD1 might be the D (6 bases). The CDR3 has 13 amino acids. Trimming left V 6 bases short and J 4 bases short, with 10 bases between. CDR1 is MNHEY and CDR2 is SMNVEV in the germline V gene (reference sequence). CDR3: CASRIQGNQPQHF. In DNA, the CDR3 is TGTGCCAGCAGGATCCAGGGGAATCAGCCCCAGCATTTT.

The CDR3 sequence: CASSQGTGRTDTQYF. CDR3 bases: TGTGCCAGCAGCCAGGGGACAGGGAGGACAGATACGCAGTATTTT. The J gene is TRBJ2-3, the V gene TRBV7-2; 9 nucleotides align to TRBD1. V lost 5 bases to trimming and J lost 3 bases; unmatched junction nucleotides: 6. Germline assignment: CDR1 SGHTA and CDR2 FQGNSA. The CDR3 covers 15 residues.

The chain is built from TRBV6-2 or TRBV6-3 and TRBJ2-2; tentatively, D is TRBD2 (5 bases). The CDR3 is 15 amino acids. V was cut by 4 bases and J by 5 bases, with 14 bases left in between. Germline V gene data show CDR1 as MNHEY and CDR2 as SVGEGT. CDR3 residues: CASSSETSRTGELFF. In DNA form, the CDR3 reads TGTGCCAGCAGTTCCGAAACTAGTAGGACCGGGGAGCTGTTTTTT.

The CDR3 loop is CARSLGRVETQYF. The CDR3 DNA follows: TGTGCCAGAAGCTTGGGCAGGGTTGAGACCCAGTACTTC. The chain links TRBV5-3 to TRBJ2-5; a possible D gene is TRBD1 (5 bases). TRBV5-3 is an ORF, with its function uncertain. The length of the CDR3 is 13 residues. V lost 0 bases and J lost 5, with 8 bases in between.

The rearrangement links TRBV5-1 to TRBJ2-3, with 8 bases matching TRBD1. The V gene's germline CDR1 is SGHRS and CDR2 YFSETQ. This CDR3 comprises 14 residues. V was clipped by 3 bases and J by 8 bases; unmatched bases: 8. The CDR3 DNA follows: TGCGCCAGCAGCTCTACACCCGGACAGGGTACGCAGTATTTT. It codes for CASSSTPGQGTQYF.

This clone was seen only a few times. This chain uses TRBV3-1 (or the pseudogene TRBV3-2) with TRBJ1-2; tentative D call: TRBD1 (5 bases). Germline CDR1 LGHDT, CDR2 YNNKEL (reference sequence). V was shortened by 0 bases and J by 4 bases, with 12 bases between the two germline ends. This CDR3 region has 15 residues. The CDR3 here is CASSQEAQGSYGYTF. The CDR3 DNA is TGTGCCAGCAGCCAAGAGGCGCAGGGTAGCTATGGCTACACCTTC.

J is TRBJ1-1 and V is TRBV28; D not resolved. The germline gives CDR1 MDHEN, CDR2 SYDVKM. The V end was cut by 2 bases, the J end by 1 base, with 8 bases between. This CDR3 has 14 residues. The CDR3 nucleotides read TGTGCCAGCAGTTTAATAGCGGGGAACACTGAAGCTTTCTTT. Its translation is CASSLIAGNTEAFF.

The chain joins TRBV15 to TRBJ1-1; 7 bases are shared with TRBD1. The CDR3 is 15 residues long. Looked up from germline, CDR1 is LNHNV and CDR2 is YYDKDF (reference sequence). V was clipped by 0 bases and J by 5 bases; unmatched bases: 6. CDR3 loop: CATSRDQGGTTEAFF. The CDR3 nucleotides read TGTGCCACCAGCAGAGATCAGGGGGGCACGACTGAAGCTTTCTTT.

CDR3 in amino acids: CASTLNTGELFF. CDR3 coding DNA: TGTGCCAGCACCCTGAACACCGGGGAGCTGTTTTTT. The J gene is TRBJ2-2, the V gene TRBV12-3 or TRBV12-4; D is unclear. V was cut by 7 bases and J by 1 base, with 4 bases left in between. The CDR3 loop spans 12 amino acids.

V is TRBV7-2 and J is TRBJ2-7; 8 bases fit TRBD2. Trimming cost V 8 bases and J 12 bases; bases outside gene matches: 18. Germline V CDR1 and CDR2: SGHTA, FQGNSA. This CDR3 has 14 residues. The CDR3 here is CASLRQGSGDLRYF. CDR3 nucleotides: TGTGCCAGCCTCCGGCAGGGTAGCGGGGACCTTCGGTACTTC.

The rearrangement links TRBV15 to TRBJ2-3, with D tentatively TRBD2 (6 bases). CDR1 and CDR2 from the germline V gene are LNHNV and YYDKDF (reference sequence). Between the trimmed V and J ends, which lost 0 bases and 6 bases, there was a span of 16 bases. The CDR3 is 16 amino acids. CDR3 in amino acids: CATSRDRGGFWDTQYF. The CDR3 DNA follows: TGTGCCACCAGCAGAGATCGTGGAGGGTTCTGGGATACGCAGTATTTT. Full variable domain (missing parts from reference TRBV15 and TRBJ2-3): DAMVIQNPRYQVTQFGKPVTLSCSQTLNHNVMYWYQQKSSQAPKLLFHYYDKDFNNEADTPDNFQSRRPNTSFCFLDIRSPGLGDTAMYLCATSRDRGGFWDTQYFGPGTRLTVL.

This rearrangement joins TRBV11-2 to TRBJ2-7; 8 nucleotides align to TRBD1. The trim removed 6 bases at V and 2 bases at J, leaving 12 bases unmatched. Germline CDR1 is SGHAT and CDR2 is FQNNGV. The CDR3 totals 16 residues. As DNA, the CDR3 is TGTGCCAGCAGACCCCAGGGGGCTGCGAATCCCTACGAGCAGTACTTC. Amino acids: CASRPQGAANPYEQYF.

The chain has TRBV7-6 and TRBJ2-1; 8 nucleotides line up with TRBD1. The V gene's germline CDR1 is SGHVS and CDR2 FNYEAQ. V shed 4 bases and J 8 bases; nucleotides not matched to a gene: 10. The CDR3 is 15 residues long. In DNA form, the CDR3 reads TGTGCCAGCAGCTCCAGCGTCCAGGGGGCGCATGAGCAGTTCTTC. Its translation: CASSSSVQGAHEQFF. Drawing the rest from reference TRBV7-6 and TRBJ2-1, the complete variable domain is GAGVSQSPRYKVTKRGQDVALRCDPISGHVSLYWYRQALGQGPEFLTYFNYEAQQDKSGLPNDRFSAERPEGSISTLTIQRTEQRDSAMYRCASSSSVQGAHEQFFGPGTRLTVL.

The V call is TRBV18, the J call TRBJ2-7; 8 positions match TRBD2. Germline CDR1 reads KGHSH; CDR2 reads LQKENI. J gave up 7 bases and V 6 bases, and 11 bases lay outside the gene matches. The CDR3 spans 14 residues. CDR3 sequence: CASSLDQRGKEQYF. The CDR3 DNA is TGTGCCAGCTCCCTCGACCAGCGGGGGAAAGAGCAGTACTTC.

The chain links TRBV9 to TRBJ2-5; TRBD2 agrees at 7 bases. Losses at the gene ends were 1 base for V and 0 bases for J; bases not matched to a gene: 6. Germline V gives CDR1 SGDLS, CDR2 YYNGEE. The CDR3 contains 16 residues. CDR3 nucleotides: TGTGCCAGCAGCGTATCCCAGCGGGGAGACCAAGAGACCCAGTACTTC. This sequence encodes CASSVSQRGDQETQYF. Looking up the rest from reference TRBV9 and TRBJ2-5 gives the full variable domain: DSGVTQTPKHLITATGQRVTLRCSPRSGDLSVYWYQQSLDQGLQFLIQYYNGEERAKGNILERFSAQQFPDLHSELNLSSLELGDSALYFCASSVSQRGDQETQYFGPGTRLLVL.

This clone was observed a single time. The V gene is TRBV5-8, the J gene TRBJ2-7, with 9 bases identical to TRBD1. The germline gives CDR1 SGHTS, CDR2 YDEGEE. Trimming cost V 1 base and J 5 bases; bases outside gene matches: 16. The CDR3 runs 18 residues. CDR3 amino acids: CASSLLGLGGQGSHEQYF. DNA of the CDR3: TGTGCCAGCAGCTTGTTAGGATTGGGTGGACAGGGGTCCCACGAGCAGTACTTC.

The CDR3 coding sequence is TGTGCCAGCAGCTTACTTCGAAGCGGGGACAATGAGCAGTTCTTC. This gives the protein CASSLLRSGDNEQFF. This sequence joins TRBV5-6 and TRBJ2-1; the match to TRBD2 covers 7 bases. J was trimmed by 5 bases and V by 2 bases; bases with no gene match: 7. This CDR3 region has 15 residues. Germline values: CDR1 SGHDT, CDR2 YYEEEE.

The rearrangement joins TRBV7-2 to TRBJ2-5, with D tentatively TRBD2 (5 bases). Germline V gives CDR1 SGHTA, CDR2 FQGNSA. The CDR3 has 15 amino acids. V lost 5 bases and J lost 5, with 18 bases in between. CDR3 nucleotide sequence: TGTGCCAGCAGCCCCCAAGGAGGAGTGGGGGAGACCCAGTACTTC. Translating it yields CASSPQGGVGETQYF.

This clone came up a few times. One end of the junction is discordant with germline, which a read error may explain. The V gene is TRBV19, the J gene TRBJ2-4, with TRBD1 identical over 9 bases. This CDR3 comprises 15 residues. Germline V CDR1 and CDR2: LNHDA, SQIVND (reference sequence). The CDR3 sequence: CASRDRGGTNNIQYF. In nucleotides, the CDR3 is TGTGCCAGTAGAGACAGGGGGGGGACCAATAACATTCAGTACTTC.

The V and J genes are TRBV19 and TRBJ1-1, with D unclear. The CDR3 is 13 amino acids. Germline CDR1 reads LNHDA; CDR2 reads SQIVND (reference sequence). Deletions cut 9 bases from V and 2 bases from J, with 13 bases between. The DNA for the CDR3 is TGTGCCAGCAGAGGGAGGGTCAACACTGAAGCTTTCTTT. Translation gives CASRGRVNTEAFF.

The chain is built from TRBV6-5 and TRBJ1-4; D gene unclear. Germline CDR1 reads MNHEY; CDR2 reads SVGAGI. The CDR3 is 14 residues long. With 6 bases removed from V and 4 bases from J, the gap between germline ends came to 12 bases. This CDR3 reads CASSPGWSNEKLFF. The CDR3, as DNA: TGTGCCAGCAGCCCCGGGTGGAGTAATGAAAAACTGTTTTTT.

The chain employs TRBV9 and TRBJ1-3; 7 positions match TRBD1. Germline V gene data show CDR1 as SGDLS and CDR2 as YYNGEE. The CDR3 is 15 amino acids. V shed 4 bases and J 4 bases; nucleotides not matched to a gene: 8. CDR3 protein: CASSPYRGSGNTIYF. DNA of the CDR3: TGTGCCAGCAGCCCATACAGGGGCTCAGGAAACACCATATATTTT. Filled out from reference TRBV9 and TRBJ1-3, the complete variable domain reads DSGVTQTPKHLITATGQRVTLRCSPRSGDLSVYWYQQSLDQGLQFLIQYYNGEERAKGNILERFSAQQFPDLHSELNLSSLELGDSALYFCASSPYRGSGNTIYFGEGSWLTVV.

The rearrangement joins TRBV24-1 to TRBJ2-1; D possibly corresponds to TRBD1 (5 bases). The CDR3 consists of 14 residues. Germline loops: CDR1 KGHDR, CDR2 SFDVKD. Deletions cut 0 bases from V and 8 bases from J, with 10 bases between. The CDR3: CATSDLRGSDEQFF. DNA for the CDR3: TGTGCCACCAGTGATTTGAGGGGAAGTGATGAGCAGTTCTTC.